This T cell receptor (beta chain) was identified during a study of blood T cell repertoires in COVID-19. This CDR3 is 16 amino acids long. As handled by the study authors: Nucleated cell counts were estimated from reference gene primer amplification. Method: immunoSEQ multiplex PCR; TCRdb's copy keeps in-frame clones and lacks some. V and J calls and clone size are given by that table; D and trimming were obtained from the DNA. Of about 170,000 clones listed, approximately 90% are singletons. Source material: PBMCs or T cells enriched from blood (not recorded which). The chain carries TRBV21-1 and TRBJ1-4; the table's D call, TRBD1, was not checked against the DNA. TRBV21-1 is noted as a pseudogene. The TCR was taken from a woman aged 18-29 years who had recovered from COVID-19. In DNA, the CDR3 is TGTGCCAGCAGCGGTTCGAAGGGACAGGGGAATGAAAAACTGTTTTTT. Protein sequence: CASSGSKGQGNEKLFF.